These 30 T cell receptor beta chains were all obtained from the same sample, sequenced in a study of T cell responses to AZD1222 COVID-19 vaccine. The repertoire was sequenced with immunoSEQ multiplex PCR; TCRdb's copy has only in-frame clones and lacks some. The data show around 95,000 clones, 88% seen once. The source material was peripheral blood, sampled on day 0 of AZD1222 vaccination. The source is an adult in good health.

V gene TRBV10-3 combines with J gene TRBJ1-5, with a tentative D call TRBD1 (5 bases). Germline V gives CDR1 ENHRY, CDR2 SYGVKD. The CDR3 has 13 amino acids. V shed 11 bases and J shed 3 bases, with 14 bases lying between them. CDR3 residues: CAGWDGDNQPQHF. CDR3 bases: TGTGCCGGATGGGACGGAGACAATCAGCCCCAGCATTTT.

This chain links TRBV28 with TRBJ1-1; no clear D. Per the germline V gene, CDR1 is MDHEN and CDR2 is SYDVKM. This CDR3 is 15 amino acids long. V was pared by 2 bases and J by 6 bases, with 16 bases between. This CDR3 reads CASSLTIEGIPEAFF. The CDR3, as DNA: TGTGCCAGCAGTTTAACGATTGAAGGGATCCCTGAAGCTTTCTTT. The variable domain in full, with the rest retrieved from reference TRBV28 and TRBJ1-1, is DVKVTQSSRYLVKRTGEKVFLECVQDMDHENMFWYRQDPGLGLRLIYFSYDVKMKEKGDIPEGYSVSREKKERFSLILESASTNQTSMYLCASSLTIEGIPEAFFGQGTRLTVV.

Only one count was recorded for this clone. The CDR3 DNA reads TGTGCCAGCTTAGCTTCGGGGGCCAACGTCCTGACTTTC. Residues: CASLASGANVLTF. V usage is TRBV6-5 and J usage is TRBJ2-6; D gene unclear. Germline CDR1 reads MNHEY; CDR2 reads SVGAGI. Between the trimmed V and J ends, which lost 8 bases and 4 bases, there was a span of 9 bases. The CDR3 runs to 13 residues.

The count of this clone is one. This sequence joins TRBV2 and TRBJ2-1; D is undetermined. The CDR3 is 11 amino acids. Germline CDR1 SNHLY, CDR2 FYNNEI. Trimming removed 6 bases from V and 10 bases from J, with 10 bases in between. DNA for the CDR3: TGTGCCAGCAGGTTGCCTTTGGAGCAGTTCTTC. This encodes CASRLPLEQFF. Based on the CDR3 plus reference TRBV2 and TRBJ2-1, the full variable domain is EPEVTQTPSHQVTQMGQEVILRCVPISNHLYFYWYRQILGQKVEFLVSFYNNEISEKSEIFDDQFSVERPDGSNFTLKIRSTKLEDSAMYFCASRLPLEQFFGPGTRLTVL.

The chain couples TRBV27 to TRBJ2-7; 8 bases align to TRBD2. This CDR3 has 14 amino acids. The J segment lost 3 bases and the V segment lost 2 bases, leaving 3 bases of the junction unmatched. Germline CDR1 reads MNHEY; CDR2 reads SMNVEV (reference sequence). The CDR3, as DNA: TGTGCCAGCAGTTTACGGGAGGGCCTCTACGAGCAGTACTTC. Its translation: CASSLREGLYEQYF.

Here the CDR3 DNA reads TGTGCCAGCCGACTGAGCTCTGGAAACACCATATATTTT. Translation: CASRLSSGNTIYF. The chain couples TRBV11-3 to TRBJ1-3; D not resolved. The length of the CDR3 is 13 residues. The ends were cut back, 8 bases at V and 0 bases at J, with 8 bases in the middle. Germline CDR1 reads SGHNT; CDR2 reads YENEEA.

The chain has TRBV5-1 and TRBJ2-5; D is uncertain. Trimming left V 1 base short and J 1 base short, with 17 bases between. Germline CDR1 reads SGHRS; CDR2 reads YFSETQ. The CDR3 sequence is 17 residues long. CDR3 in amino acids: CASSLTESYSGQETQYF. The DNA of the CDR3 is TGCGCCAGCAGCTTGACAGAGTCTTATTCGGGCCAAGAGACCCAGTACTTC.

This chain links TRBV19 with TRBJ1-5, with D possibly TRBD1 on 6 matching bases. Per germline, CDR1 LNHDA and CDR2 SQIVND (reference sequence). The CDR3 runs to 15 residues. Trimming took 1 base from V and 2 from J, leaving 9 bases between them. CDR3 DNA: TGTGCCAGTAGTATAGCAAGGACAGGCAATCAGCCCCAGCATTTT. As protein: CASSIARTGNQPQHF.

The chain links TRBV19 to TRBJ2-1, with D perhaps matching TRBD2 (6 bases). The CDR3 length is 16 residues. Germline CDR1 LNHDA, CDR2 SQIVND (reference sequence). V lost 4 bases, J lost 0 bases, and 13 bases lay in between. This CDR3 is CASSTRDLSSYNEQFF. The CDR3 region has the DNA TGTGCCAGTAGTACCCGGGACTTGAGCTCCTACAATGAGCAGTTCTTC.

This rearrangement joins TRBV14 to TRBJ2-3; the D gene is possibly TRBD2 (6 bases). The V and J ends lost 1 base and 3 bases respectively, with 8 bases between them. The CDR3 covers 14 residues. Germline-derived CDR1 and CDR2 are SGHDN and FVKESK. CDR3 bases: TGTGCCAGCAGCCAAGCGGGAGCTACAGATACGCAGTATTTT. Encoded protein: CASSQAGATDTQYF.

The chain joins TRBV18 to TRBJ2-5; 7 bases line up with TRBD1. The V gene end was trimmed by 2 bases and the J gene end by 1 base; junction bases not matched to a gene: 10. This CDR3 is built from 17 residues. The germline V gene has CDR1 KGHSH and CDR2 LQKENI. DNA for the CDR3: TGTGCCAGCTCACCAGAGACAGGGTGGGAAAGCCAAGAGACCCAGTACTTC. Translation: CASSPETGWESQETQYF. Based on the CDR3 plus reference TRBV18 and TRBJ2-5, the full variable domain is NAGVMQNPRHLVRRRGQEARLRCSPMKGHSHVYWYRQLPEEGLKFMVYLQKENIIDESGMPKERFSAEFPKEGPSILRIQQVVRGDSAAYFCASSPETGWESQETQYFGPGTRLLVL.

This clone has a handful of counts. CDR3 sequence (DNA): TGCGCCAGCAGCCAATCTAGCGGGTTTTTGAATGAGCAGTTCTTC. Protein: CASSQSSGFLNEQFF. The chain uses TRBV4-3 and TRBJ2-1; 8 bases match TRBD2. The V segment lost 2 bases and the J segment 7 bases; nucleotides outside the gene matches: 7. This CDR3 spans 15 amino acids. Per the germline V gene, CDR1 is LGHNA and CDR2 is YSLEER.

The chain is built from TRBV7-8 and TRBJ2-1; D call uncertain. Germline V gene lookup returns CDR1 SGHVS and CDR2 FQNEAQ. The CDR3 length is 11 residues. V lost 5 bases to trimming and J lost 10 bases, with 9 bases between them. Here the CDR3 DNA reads TGTGCCAGCAGCGTCGGGTGGGAGCAGTTCTTC. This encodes CASSVGWEQFF.

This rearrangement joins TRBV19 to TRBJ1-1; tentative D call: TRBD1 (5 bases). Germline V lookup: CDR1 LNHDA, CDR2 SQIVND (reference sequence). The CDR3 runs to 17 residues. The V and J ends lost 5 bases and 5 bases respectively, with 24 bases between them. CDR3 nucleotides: TGTGCCAGTAGTGAGGGGACCGCTGGCGGTTGGGGGACTGAAGCTTTCTTT. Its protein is CASSEGTAGGWGTEAFF. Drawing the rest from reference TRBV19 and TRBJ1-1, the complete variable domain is DGGITQSPKYLFRKEGQNVTLSCEQNLNHDAMYWYRQDPGQGLRLIYYSQIVNDFQKGDIAEGYSVSREKKESFPLTVTSAQKNPTAFYLCASSEGTAGGWGTEAFFGQGTRLTVV.

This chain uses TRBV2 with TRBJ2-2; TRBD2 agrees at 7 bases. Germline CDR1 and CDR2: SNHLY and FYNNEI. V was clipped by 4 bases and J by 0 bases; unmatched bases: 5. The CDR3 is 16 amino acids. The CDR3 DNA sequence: TGTGCCAGCAGTGTTCAGAGCGGGGCGAACACCGGGGAGCTGTTTTTT. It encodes CASSVQSGANTGELFF. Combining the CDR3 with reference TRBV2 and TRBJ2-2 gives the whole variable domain EPEVTQTPSHQVTQMGQEVILRCVPISNHLYFYWYRQILGQKVEFLVSFYNNEISEKSEIFDDQFSVERPDGSNFTLKIRSTKLEDSAMYFCASSVQSGANTGELFFGEGSRLTVL.

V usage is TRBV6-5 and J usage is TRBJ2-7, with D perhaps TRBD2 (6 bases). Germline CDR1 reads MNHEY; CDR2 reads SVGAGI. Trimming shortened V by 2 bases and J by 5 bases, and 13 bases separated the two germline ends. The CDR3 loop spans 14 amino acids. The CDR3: CASSYRGSRNEQYF. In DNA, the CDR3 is TGTGCCAGCAGTTACCGGGGGAGTAGGAACGAGCAGTACTTC.

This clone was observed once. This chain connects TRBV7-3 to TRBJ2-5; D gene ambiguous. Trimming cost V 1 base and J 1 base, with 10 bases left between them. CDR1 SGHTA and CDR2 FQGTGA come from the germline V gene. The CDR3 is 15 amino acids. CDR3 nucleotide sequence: TGTGCCAGCAGCTTAATCCCGGGCTTCCAAGAGACCCAGTACTTC. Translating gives CASSLIPGFQETQYF.

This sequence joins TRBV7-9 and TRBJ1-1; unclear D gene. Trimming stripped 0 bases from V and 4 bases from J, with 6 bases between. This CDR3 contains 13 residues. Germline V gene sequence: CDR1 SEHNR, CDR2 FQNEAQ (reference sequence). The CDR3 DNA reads TGTGCCAGCAGCTTAGCGAGGGCCACTGAAGCTTTCTTT. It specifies CASSLARATEAFF. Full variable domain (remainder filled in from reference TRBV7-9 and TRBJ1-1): DTGVSQNPRHKITKRGQNVTFRCDPISEHNRLYWYRQTLGQGPEFLTYFQNEAQLEKSRLLSDRFSAERPKGSFSTLEIQRTEQGDSAMYLCASSLARATEAFFGQGTRLTVV.

The CDR3 loop reads CASGFGEHEQYF. In nucleotides, the CDR3 is TGTGCTAGTGGTTTTGGAGAACACGAGCAGTACTTC. The chain recombines TRBV12-5 with TRBJ2-7; D unresolved. The V gene's germline CDR1 is LGHNT and CDR2 FRNRAP. Between the trimmed V and J ends, which lost 3 bases and 5 bases, there was a span of 8 bases. CDR3 size: 12 residues.

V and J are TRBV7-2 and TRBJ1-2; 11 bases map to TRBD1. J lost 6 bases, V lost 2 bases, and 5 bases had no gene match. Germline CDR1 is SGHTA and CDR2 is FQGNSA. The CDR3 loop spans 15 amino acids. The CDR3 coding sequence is TGTGCCAGCAGCTTAATGGGACAGGGGGGTGATGGCTACACCTTC. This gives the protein CASSLMGQGGDGYTF.

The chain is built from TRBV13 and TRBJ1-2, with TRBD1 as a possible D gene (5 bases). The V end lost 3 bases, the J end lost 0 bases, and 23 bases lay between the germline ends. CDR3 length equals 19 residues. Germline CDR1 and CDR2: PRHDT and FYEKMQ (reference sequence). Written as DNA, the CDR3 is TGTGCCAGCAGCTTTTTGGGGGATTTTTTCTCGGGAGCTAACTATGGCTACACCTTC. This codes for CASSFLGDFFSGANYGYTF.

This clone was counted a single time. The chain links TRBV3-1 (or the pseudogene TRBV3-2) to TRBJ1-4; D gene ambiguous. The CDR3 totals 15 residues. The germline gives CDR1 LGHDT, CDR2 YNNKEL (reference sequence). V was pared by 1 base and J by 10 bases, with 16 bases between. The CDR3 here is CASSQGGEGAGKLFF. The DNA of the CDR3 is TGTGCCAGCAGCCAAGGTGGGGAGGGTGCAGGAAAACTGTTTTTT.

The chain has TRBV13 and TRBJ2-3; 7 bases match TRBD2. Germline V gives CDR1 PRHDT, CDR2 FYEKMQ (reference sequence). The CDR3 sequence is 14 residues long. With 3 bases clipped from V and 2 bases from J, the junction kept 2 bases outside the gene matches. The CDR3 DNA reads TGTGCCAGCAGCTTCAGACTAGCCACAGATACGCAGTATTTT. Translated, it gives CASSFRLATDTQYF.

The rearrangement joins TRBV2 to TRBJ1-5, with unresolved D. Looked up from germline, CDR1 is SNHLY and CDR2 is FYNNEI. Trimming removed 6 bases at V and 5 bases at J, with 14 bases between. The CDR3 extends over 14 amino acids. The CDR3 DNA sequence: TGTGCCAGCAGCCCACGTGAGGGCCATCAGCCCCAGCATTTT. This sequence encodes CASSPREGHQPQHF.

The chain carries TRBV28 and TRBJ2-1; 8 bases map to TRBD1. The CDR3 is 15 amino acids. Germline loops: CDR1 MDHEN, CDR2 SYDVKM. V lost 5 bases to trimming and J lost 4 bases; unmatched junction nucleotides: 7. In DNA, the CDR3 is TGTGCCAGCAGTCCCCCGGGACAGGCTTACAATGAGCAGTTCTTC. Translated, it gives CASSPPGQAYNEQFF.

The CDR3 here is CASSPGTSEYNEQFF. CDR3 nucleotide sequence: TGTGCCAGCAGCCCCGGGACTAGCGAGTACAATGAGCAGTTCTTC. J is TRBJ2-1 and V is TRBV9; 10 nucleotides match TRBD2. The CDR3 extends over 15 amino acids. Germline values: CDR1 SGDLS, CDR2 YYNGEE. After removal of 4 bases from V and 4 bases from J, the junction contained 5 bases not matched to a gene.

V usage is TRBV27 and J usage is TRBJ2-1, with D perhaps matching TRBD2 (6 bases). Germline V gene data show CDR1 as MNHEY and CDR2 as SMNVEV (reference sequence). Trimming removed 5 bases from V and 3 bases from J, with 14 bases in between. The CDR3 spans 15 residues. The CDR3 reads CASSLTGGNYNEQFF. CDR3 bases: TGTGCCAGCAGTCTCACAGGCGGGAACTACAATGAGCAGTTCTTC.

The CDR3: CASSLRTANYGYTF. CDR3 DNA: TGCGCCAGCAGCCTTAGGACAGCTAACTATGGCTACACCTTC. The chain recombines TRBV5-1 with TRBJ1-2; possible D gene TRBD1, 6 bases. V was shortened by 4 bases and J by 0 bases, with 10 bases between the two germline ends. In germline, CDR1 is SGHRS, CDR2 YFSETQ. The CDR3 runs to 14 residues.

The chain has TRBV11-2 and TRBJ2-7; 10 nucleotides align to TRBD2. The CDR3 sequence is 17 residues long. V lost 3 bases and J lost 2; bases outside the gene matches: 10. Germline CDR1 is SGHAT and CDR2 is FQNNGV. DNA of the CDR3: TGTGCCAGCAGCTTTCTCCTAGCGGGAGAAATCCCCTACGAGCAGTACTTC. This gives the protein CASSFLLAGEIPYEQYF.

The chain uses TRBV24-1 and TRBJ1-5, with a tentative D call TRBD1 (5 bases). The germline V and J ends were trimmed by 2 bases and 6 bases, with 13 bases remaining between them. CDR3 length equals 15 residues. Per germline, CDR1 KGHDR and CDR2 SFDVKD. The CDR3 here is CATSDSARRGQPQHF. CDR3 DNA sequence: TGTGCCACCAGTGATTCGGCCAGGAGGGGTCAGCCCCAGCATTTT.